A selection of T cell receptor beta chains follows, all from one sample in a study of cytomegalovirus exposure and HLA in healthy donors. This table comes from immunoSEQ multiplex PCR, and its TCRdb copy is limited to in-frame clones, with some not included. The data contain around 130,000 clones, 65% to 75% of them seen just once; the ten biggest clones take up 6.6%. Source material: PBMCs. The receptor source for this set is a man aged 35-49 years in good health and CMV-seropositive. The CDR3 runs from the conserved cysteine through the conserved F or W. D genes are given only for firm matches. Clone size appears in some rows only: once, few, many, or a class for an expanded clone.

CDR3 protein,CDR3 DNA,clone size,D gene,V gene,J gene,CDR3 length
CASRLGLAGGGDTQYF,TGTGCCAGCAGGCTGGGACTAGCGGGAGGCGGGGATACGCAGTATTTT,NA,TRBD2,TRBV5-4,TRBJ2-3,16
CASSPQSYEQYF,TGTGCCAGCAGCCCCCAATCCTACGAGCAGTACTTC,few,NA,TRBV28,TRBJ2-7,12
CASNPDTAYNEQFF,TGTGCCAGTAATCCGGACACAGCCTACAATGAGCAGTTCTTC,NA,NA,TRBV19,TRBJ2-1,14
CASSLSHKNTEAFF,TGTGCCAGCAGTTTATCCCACAAGAACACTGAAGCTTTCTTT,few,NA,TRBV28,TRBJ1-1,14
CSSTRTGMYEQYF,TGTTCCAGCACGCGGACAGGGATGTACGAGCAGTACTTC,NA,TRBD1,TRBV7-9,TRBJ2-7,13
CAIQSGGDNEQFF,TGTGCCATACAGAGCGGGGGAGATAATGAGCAGTTCTTC,NA,TRBD2,TRBV19,TRBJ2-1,13
CASSYVGSNTEAFF,TGTGCCAGCAGTTACGTTGGTAGTAACACTGAAGCTTTCTTT,NA,NA,TRBV6-5,TRBJ1-1,14
CASNPTGSNEKLFF,TGTGCCAGCAATCCGACAGGATCTAATGAAAAACTGTTTTTT,NA,NA,TRBV6-5,TRBJ1-4,14
CASSYTKGLYGYTF,TGTGCCAGCAGCTATACGAAGGGGCTCTATGGCTACACCTTC,NA,NA,TRBV5-8,TRBJ1-2,14
CASSRDLTGIDAEAFF,TGTGCCAGCAGCCGCGACCTGACAGGGATTGACGCTGAAGCTTTCTTT,NA,TRBD1,TRBV14,TRBJ1-1,16
CASSRDREVDYEQYF,TGTGCCAGCAGTCGAGACAGGGAAGTTGACTACGAGCAGTACTTC,NA,TRBD1,TRBV28,TRBJ2-7,15
CASSYPRGGSYEQYF,TGTGCCAGCAGTTATCCAAGGGGAGGTTCCTACGAGCAGTACTTC,NA,NA,TRBV6-5,TRBJ2-7,15
CATSRGGSDTQYF,TGTGCCACCAGCCGTGGGGGGAGCGATACGCAGTATTTT,NA,NA,TRBV15,TRBJ2-3,13
CASSRSLTQYF,TGTGCCAGCAGCCGGTCTTTAACGCAGTATTTT,once,NA,TRBV5-6,TRBJ2-3,11
CASSIGRGSSQPQHF,TGTGCCAGTAGTATAGGCAGGGGTTCGTCGCAGCCCCAGCATTTT,NA,NA,TRBV19,TRBJ1-5,15
CAISSRSKSAEAFF,TGTGCCATCAGCTCCCGGTCCAAGTCCGCTGAAGCTTTCTTT,NA,NA,TRBV10-3,TRBJ1-1,14
CAWGGGPWAFF,TGTGCCTGGGGCGGGGGCCCATGGGCTTTCTTT,NA,NA,TRBV30,TRBJ1-1,11
CASSLGGTGSAFF,TGTGCCAGCAGCTTAGGCGGGACAGGATCCGCTTTCTTT,NA,TRBD1,TRBV7-9,TRBJ1-1,13
CASSYSDRGREAFF,TGTGCCAGCAGTTACTCGGACAGGGGGCGAGAAGCTTTCTTT,NA,TRBD1,TRBV6-5,TRBJ1-1,14
CASSRPTGELFF,TGTGCCAGCAGCCGTCCCACCGGGGAGCTGTTTTTT,NA,NA,TRBV7-6,TRBJ2-2,12
CASSWSATGRGGEKLFF,TGTGCCAGCAGCTGGAGCGCCACGGGACGGGGGGGAGAAAAACTGTTTTTT,NA,NA,TRBV7-2,TRBJ1-4,17
CASSRGQNTGELFF,TGTGCCAGCAGTAGAGGACAGAACACCGGGGAGCTGTTTTTT,NA,NA,TRBV25-1,TRBJ2-2,14
CASSSYGTGNTEAFF,TGTGCCAGCAGTTCATACGGGACAGGGAATACTGAAGCTTTCTTT,NA,TRBD1,TRBV7-8,TRBJ1-1,15
CASSWGQEGTEAFF,TGCGCCAGCAGCTGGGGACAGGAAGGCACTGAAGCTTTCTTT,NA,TRBD1,TRBV5-1,TRBJ1-1,14
CASSLEDTIYF,TGTGCCAGCAGTTTAGAGGACACCATATATTTT,NA,NA,TRBV28,TRBJ1-3,11
CASSYTRQGPYEQYF,TGTGCCAGCAGTTACACTAGACAGGGACCCTACGAGCAGTACTTC,few,TRBD1,TRBV6-5,TRBJ2-7,15
CASSLEQTSTEAFF,TGCGCCAGCAGCTTGGAGCAGACTAGCACTGAAGCTTTCTTT,few,NA,TRBV5-1,TRBJ1-1,14
CASHRDRGLGMDGYTF,TGTGCCAGCCACCGGGACAGGGGATTAGGTATGGATGGCTACACCTTC,NA,TRBD1,TRBV19,TRBJ1-2,16
CATSRDLVGGGNEQFF,TGTGCCACCAGCAGAGATCTGGTCGGGGGGGGCAATGAGCAGTTCTTC,few,TRBD2,TRBV15,TRBJ2-1,16
CASSEGDSDGYTF,TGTGCCAGCAGTGAAGGGGACAGTGATGGCTACACCTTC,NA,TRBD1,TRBV2,TRBJ1-2,13
CASSQDLGQGSSEAFF,TGTGCCAGCAGCCAAGATCTCGGGCAGGGGTCGAGTGAAGCTTTCTTT,NA,NA,TRBV14,TRBJ1-1,16
CASSLLQGINSPLHF,TGTGCCAGCAGCCTTTTACAGGGTATCAATTCACCCCTCCACTTT,NA,NA,TRBV14,TRBJ1-6,15
CASKGAVVGTGELFF,TGTGCCAGCAAGGGAGCCGTTGTGGGCACCGGGGAGCTGTTTTTT,NA,NA,TRBV2,TRBJ2-2,15
CASSSPRGGWGTSYEQYF,TGTGCCAGCAGCTCCCCCCGGGGAGGATGGGGTACCTCCTACGAGCAGTACTTC,NA,NA,TRBV7-9,TRBJ2-7,18
CASRAPGYNEQFF,TGTGCCAGCAGGGCACCGGGCTACAATGAGCAGTTCTTC,NA,NA,TRBV6-5,TRBJ2-1,13
CASSPGGGRETQYF,TGTGCCAGCAGTCCGGGCGGAGGTAGGGAGACCCAGTACTTC,NA,NA,TRBV6-6,TRBJ2-5,14
CASRPGQGADGYTF,TGTGCCAGCAGGCCCGGACAGGGGGCCGATGGCTACACCTTC,NA,TRBD1,TRBV6-5,TRBJ1-2,14
CASSTDRTYGYTF,TGTGCCAGCAGTACGGACAGGACCTATGGCTACACCTTC,NA,TRBD1,TRBV6-5,TRBJ1-2,13
CASSPPGRARYEQYF,TGTGCCAGTAGCCCGCCTGGGAGGGCTAGGTACGAGCAGTACTTC,NA,TRBD2,TRBV19,TRBJ2-7,15
CASSLGSPEAFF,TGCGCCAGCAGCTTGGGGAGTCCTGAAGCTTTCTTT,NA,NA,TRBV5-1,TRBJ1-1,12
CASSPPGGRQYF,TGTGCCAGCAGCCCGCCAGGGGGTAGGCAGTACTTC,few,TRBD1,TRBV14,TRBJ2-7,12
CASSLLRSGAGKNIQYF,TGCGCCAGCAGCTTGTTGAGGAGCGGGGCTGGCAAAAACATTCAGTACTTC,NA,TRBD2,TRBV5-1,TRBJ2-4,17
CASSLAPSGASYEQYF,TGTGCCAGCAGCTTAGCACCTAGCGGGGCCTCCTACGAGCAGTACTTC,NA,TRBD2,TRBV7-2,TRBJ2-7,16
CASSSAGQGSFIYGYTF,TGTGCCAGCAGCTCAGCAGGACAGGGGTCCTTTATCTATGGCTACACCTTC,NA,TRBD1,TRBV7-2,TRBJ1-2,17
CASSLVGSLDTQYF,TGTGCCAGCAGCTTAGTAGGGAGCTTGGATACGCAGTATTTT,NA,NA,TRBV7-9,TRBJ2-3,14
CASSEPPGLDEKLFF,TGTGCCAGCAGTGAACCCCCCGGGTTGGATGAAAAACTGTTTTTT,once,NA,TRBV6-1,TRBJ1-4,15
CASSLGPRGLASTDTQYF,TGCGCCAGCAGCTTGGGCCCCAGAGGACTAGCGTCCACAGATACGCAGTATTTT,few,TRBD2,TRBV5-1,TRBJ2-3,18
CASSAGTRITGELFF,TGTGCCAGCAGCGCTGGGACTAGAATAACCGGGGAGCTGTTTTTT,NA,TRBD2,TRBV9,TRBJ2-2,15
CASSLALERGSQETQYF,TGTGCCAGCAGCTTAGCGCTGGAGCGGGGGAGCCAAGAGACCCAGTACTTC,NA,TRBD2,TRBV7-8,TRBJ2-5,17
CASSPSGSTDTQYF,TGTGCCAGCAGCCCTAGCGGGAGCACAGATACGCAGTATTTT,NA,TRBD2,TRBV9,TRBJ2-3,14
CASSLVGGAGETQYF,TGTGCCAGCAGCTTGGTAGGGGGAGCTGGAGAGACCCAGTACTTC,NA,NA,TRBV5-4,TRBJ2-5,15
CASSESRVMHF,TGTGCCAGCAGTGAGTCGCGAGTAATGCATTTT,NA,NA,TRBV2,TRBJ2-3,11
CASSLVSGALPSYNEQFF,TGCGCCAGCAGCTTGGTTAGCGGGGCCCTCCCCTCCTACAATGAGCAGTTCTTC,NA,TRBD2,TRBV5-1,TRBJ2-1,18
CASSSTLNTEAFF,TGTGCCAGCAGTTCGACACTGAACACTGAAGCTTTCTTT,few,NA,TRBV6-5,TRBJ1-1,13
CASSQSVREDGYTF,TGCGCCAGCAGTCAATCGGTCAGGGAGGATGGCTACACCTTC,NA,NA,TRBV23-1,TRBJ1-2,14
CASTTIGAGTGELFF,TGTGCCAGCACCACCATAGGGGCAGGGACCGGGGAGCTGTTTTTT,NA,NA,TRBV28,TRBJ2-2,15